These 13 T cell receptor beta chains came from one sample sequenced in a study of blood T cell repertoires in COVID-19. Some clones are missing from TCRdb's copy, which holds only in-frame ones; the method was immunoSEQ multiplex PCR. The sample records approximately 60,000 clones, about 76% being singletons. The sample consisted of peripheral blood. All receptors derive from a human donor in a cohort sampled during active COVID-19.

This chain joins TRBV7-2 and TRBJ1-1, with TRBD1 as a possible D gene (5 bases). The ends were cut back, 0 bases at V and 1 base at J, with 9 bases in the middle. The length of the CDR3 is 15 residues. Germline loops: CDR1 SGHTA, CDR2 FQGNSA. CDR3 amino acids: CASSLAGGRNTEAFF. The DNA of the CDR3 is TGTGCCAGCAGCTTAGCTGGGGGGAGGAACACTGAAGCTTTCTTT.

The chain links TRBV15 to TRBJ1-1, with D perhaps TRBD1 (5 bases). Germline lookup yields CDR1 LNHNV and CDR2 YYDKDF (reference sequence). The CDR3 has 18 amino acids. Between the trimmed V and J ends, which lost 0 bases and 4 bases, there was a span of 21 bases. CDR3 bases: TGTGCCACCAGCAGAGATTCCCAGGGCCCCGGGAGCAGCACTGAAGCTTTCTTT. It codes for CATSRDSQGPGSSTEAFF.

CDR3 coding DNA: TGTGCCAGCAGCCACGAACGACAGGGCACGAGGGAGCTGTTTTTT. Translation gives CASSHERQGTRELFF. The chain couples TRBV3-1 (or the pseudogene TRBV3-2) to TRBJ2-2; TRBD1 aligns across 7 bases. The V gene's germline CDR1 is LGHDT and CDR2 YNNKEL (reference sequence). The CDR3 totals 15 residues. V lost 3 bases, J lost 9 bases, and 10 bases stayed unmatched.

The chain employs TRBV7-9 and TRBJ2-5; D is possibly TRBD2 (5 bases). With 8 bases removed from V and 5 bases from J, the gap between germline ends came to 18 bases. Germline values: CDR1 SEHNR, CDR2 FQNEAQ (reference sequence). The CDR3 is 14 residues long. The DNA for the CDR3 is TGTGCCAGCGGACTGGGAACCTACGGGGAGACCCAGTACTTC. This translates into CASGLGTYGETQYF.

This chain connects TRBV7-9 to TRBJ1-5; TRBD1 matches at 8 bases. V shed 5 bases and J 2 bases; nucleotides not matched to a gene: 8. Germline CDR1 reads SEHNR; CDR2 reads FQNEAQ (reference sequence). This CDR3 contains 16 residues. CDR3 loop: CASSAGGPRGNQPQHF. CDR3 sequence (DNA): TGTGCCAGCAGCGCAGGGGGCCCCCGGGGCAATCAGCCCCAGCATTTT.

This chain uses TRBV9 with TRBJ1-2; maybe TRBD1 (6 bases). The CDR3 contains 12 residues. Trimming shortened V by 8 bases and J by 8 bases, and 16 bases separated the two germline ends. Per the germline V gene, CDR1 is SGDLS and CDR2 is YYNGEE. CDR3 in amino acids: CASSYAGDGYTF. CDR3 bases: TGTGCCAGTTCATATGCAGGGGACGGCTACACCTTC.

The chain combines TRBV27 with TRBJ1-5; TRBD1 matches 7 bases. The CDR3 spans 14 residues. The germline CDR1 and CDR2 sequences are MNHEY and SMNVEV (reference sequence). Unmatched junction bases numbered 7, after V lost 5 bases and J lost 6 bases. CDR3 nucleotide sequence: TGTGCCAGCAGTATAGGACAGGTCGGTCAGCCCCAGCATTTT. Its translation: CASSIGQVGQPQHF.

The chain joins TRBV30 to TRBJ2-1; possibly TRBD2 for D (7 bases). The V end lost 4 bases, the J end lost 8 bases, and 18 bases lay between the germline ends. The CDR3 length is 14 residues. Germline V gene sequence: CDR1 GTSNPN, CDR2 SVGIG (reference sequence). The DNA for the CDR3 is TGTGCCTGGACTGGGGGGGGCTACAATGATGAGCAGTTCTTC. This gives the protein CAWTGGGYNDEQFF.

The chain combines TRBV6-2 or TRBV6-3 with TRBJ2-7; no clear D gene. The germline V gene has CDR1 MNHEY and CDR2 SVGEGT. The CDR3 has 11 amino acids. V lost 4 bases, J lost 4 bases, and 5 bases lay in between. The CDR3 DNA sequence: TGTGCCAGCAGTTCCGCGTACGAGCAGTACTTC. Encoded protein: CASSSAYEQYF.

The chain employs TRBV2 and TRBJ2-3; perhaps TRBD1 as D (7 bases). Germline assignment: CDR1 SNHLY and CDR2 FYNNEI. The V end was cut by 3 bases, the J end by 0 bases, with 13 bases between. The CDR3 covers 16 residues. For the CDR3, the DNA is TGTGCCAGCAGTGACCGACAGGGAGGAAGCACAGATACGCAGTATTTT. Protein: CASSDRQGGSTDTQYF.

The gene calls are TRBV5-1 and TRBJ1-1, with 11 positions matching TRBD1. With 4 bases clipped from V and 3 bases from J, the junction kept 8 bases outside the gene matches. Germline loops: CDR1 SGHRS, CDR2 YFSETQ. This CDR3 contains 16 residues. CDR3 amino acids: CASSTGQGAVDTEAFF. The CDR3 bases are TGCGCCAGCAGCACCGGACAGGGGGCAGTTGACACTGAAGCTTTCTTT.

The V and J genes are TRBV30 and TRBJ1-2; tentative D call: TRBD1 (5 bases). Germline CDR1 reads GTSNPN; CDR2 reads SVGIG (reference sequence). The CDR3 runs 13 residues. The germline V and J ends were trimmed by 3 bases and 4 bases, with 12 bases remaining between them. CDR3 bases: TGTGCCTGGAGCGACGGGGGGTTCTATGGCTACACCTTC. It encodes CAWSDGGFYGYTF.

Ten or more counts support this clone. This chain connects TRBV14 to TRBJ1-2; 9 nucleotides agree with TRBD1. Germline trimming cut 3 bases from V and 4 bases from J; bases unmatched to any gene: 6. The CDR3 has 15 residues. The germline V gene has CDR1 SGHDN and CDR2 FVKESK. CDR3 sequence reads: CASSQGQGRSYGYTF. The CDR3 DNA reads TGTGCCAGCAGCCAGGGACAGGGACGGAGCTATGGCTACACCTTC.